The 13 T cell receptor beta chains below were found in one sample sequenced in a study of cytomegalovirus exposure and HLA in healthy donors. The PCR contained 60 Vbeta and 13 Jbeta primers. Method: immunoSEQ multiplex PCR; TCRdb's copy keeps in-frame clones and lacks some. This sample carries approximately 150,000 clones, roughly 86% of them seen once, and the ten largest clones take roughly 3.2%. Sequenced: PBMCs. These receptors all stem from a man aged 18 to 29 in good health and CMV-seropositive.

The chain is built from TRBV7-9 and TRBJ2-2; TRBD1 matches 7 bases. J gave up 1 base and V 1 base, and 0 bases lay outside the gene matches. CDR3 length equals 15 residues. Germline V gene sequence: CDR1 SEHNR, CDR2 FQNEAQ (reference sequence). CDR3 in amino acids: CASSLGTGNTGELFF. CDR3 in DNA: TGTGCCAGCAGCTTAGGGACAGGGAACACCGGGGAGCTGTTTTTT.

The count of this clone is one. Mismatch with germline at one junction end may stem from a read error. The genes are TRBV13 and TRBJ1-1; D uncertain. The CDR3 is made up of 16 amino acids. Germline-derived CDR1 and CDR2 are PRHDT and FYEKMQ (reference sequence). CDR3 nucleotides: TGTGCCAGCAGCTTAAATAGGCGGTTTTTGAACCCTGAAGCTTTCTTT. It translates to CASSLNRRFLNPEAFF.

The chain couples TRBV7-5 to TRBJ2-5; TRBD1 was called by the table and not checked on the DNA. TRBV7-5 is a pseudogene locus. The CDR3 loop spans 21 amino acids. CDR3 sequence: CARSLATNKFETGNLQETQYF. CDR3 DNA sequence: TGTGCCAGAAGCTTAGCCACTAATAAATTCGAGACAGGGAACCTCCAAGAGACCCAGTACTTC.

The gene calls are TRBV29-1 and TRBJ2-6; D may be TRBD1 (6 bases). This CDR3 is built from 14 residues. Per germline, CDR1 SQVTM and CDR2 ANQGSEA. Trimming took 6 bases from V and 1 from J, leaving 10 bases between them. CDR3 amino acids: CSVAQGSGANVLTF. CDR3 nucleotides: TGCAGCGTCGCACAGGGTTCTGGGGCCAACGTCCTGACTTTC.

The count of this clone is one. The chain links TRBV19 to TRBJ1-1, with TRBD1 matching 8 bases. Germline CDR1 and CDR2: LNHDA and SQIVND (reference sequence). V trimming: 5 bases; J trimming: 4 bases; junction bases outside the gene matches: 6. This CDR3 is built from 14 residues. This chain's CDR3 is CASSPQGASTEAFF. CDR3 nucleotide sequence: TGTGCCAGTAGTCCCCAGGGGGCTAGCACTGAAGCTTTCTTT.

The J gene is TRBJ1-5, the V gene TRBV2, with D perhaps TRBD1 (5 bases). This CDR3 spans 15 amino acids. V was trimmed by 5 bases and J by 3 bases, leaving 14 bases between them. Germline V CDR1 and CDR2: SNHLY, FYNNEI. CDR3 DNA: TGTGCCAGCAGTCTCTCGCGGGGGGACAATCAGCCCCAGCATTTT. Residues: CASSLSRGDNQPQHF.

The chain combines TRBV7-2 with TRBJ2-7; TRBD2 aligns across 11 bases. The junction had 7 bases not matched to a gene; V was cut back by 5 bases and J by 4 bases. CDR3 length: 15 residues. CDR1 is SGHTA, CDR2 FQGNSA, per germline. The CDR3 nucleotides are TGTGCCAGCAGCCCTACTAGCGGGAGCGGGTACGAGCAGTACTTC. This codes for CASSPTSGSGYEQYF. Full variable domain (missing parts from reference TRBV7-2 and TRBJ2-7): GAGVSQSPSNKVTEKGKDVELRCDPISGHTALYWYRQSLGQGLEFLIYFQGNSAPDKSGLPSDRFSAERTGGSVSTLTIQRTQQEDSAVYLCASSPTSGSGYEQYFGPGTRLTVT.

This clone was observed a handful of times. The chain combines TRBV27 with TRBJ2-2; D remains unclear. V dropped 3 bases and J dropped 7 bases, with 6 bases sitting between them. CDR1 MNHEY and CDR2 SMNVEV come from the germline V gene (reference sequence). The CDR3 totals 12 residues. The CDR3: CASSFNIGELFF. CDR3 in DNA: TGTGCCAGCAGTTTTAATATCGGGGAGCTGTTTTTT.

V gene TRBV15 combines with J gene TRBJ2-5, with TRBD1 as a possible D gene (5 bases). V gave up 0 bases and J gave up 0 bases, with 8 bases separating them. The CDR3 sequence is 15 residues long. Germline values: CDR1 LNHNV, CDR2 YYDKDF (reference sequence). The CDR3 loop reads CATSRDRGYQETQYF. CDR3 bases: TGTGCCACCAGCAGAGATAGGGGATACCAAGAGACCCAGTACTTC.

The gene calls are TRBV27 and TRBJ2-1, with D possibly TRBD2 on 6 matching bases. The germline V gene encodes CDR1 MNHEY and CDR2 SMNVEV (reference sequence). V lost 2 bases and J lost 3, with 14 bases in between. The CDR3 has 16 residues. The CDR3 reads CASSLRGSAYYNEQFF. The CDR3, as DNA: TGTGCCAGCAGTTTACGGGGGAGCGCCTACTACAATGAGCAGTTCTTC.

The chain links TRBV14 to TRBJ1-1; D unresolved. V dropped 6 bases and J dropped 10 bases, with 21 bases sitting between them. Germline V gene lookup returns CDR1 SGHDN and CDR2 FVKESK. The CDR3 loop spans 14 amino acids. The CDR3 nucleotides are TGTGCCAGCAGTCGACTGGACGCCCCGGAGGGAGCTTTCTTT. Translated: CASSRLDAPEGAFF.

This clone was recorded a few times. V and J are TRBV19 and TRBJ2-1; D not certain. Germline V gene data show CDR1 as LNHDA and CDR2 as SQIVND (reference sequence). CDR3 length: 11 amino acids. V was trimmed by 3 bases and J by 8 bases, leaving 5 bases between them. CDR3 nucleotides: TGTGCCAGTAGTATGGCCGATGAGCAGTTCTTC. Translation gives CASSMADEQFF.

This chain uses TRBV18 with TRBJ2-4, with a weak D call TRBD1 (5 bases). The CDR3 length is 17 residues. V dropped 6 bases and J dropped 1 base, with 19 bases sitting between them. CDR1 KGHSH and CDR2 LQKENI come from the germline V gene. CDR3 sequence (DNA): TGTGCCAGCTCCGGCGCATCAGGGATTAAGGCCAAAAACATTCAGTACTTC. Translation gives CASSGASGIKAKNIQYF.